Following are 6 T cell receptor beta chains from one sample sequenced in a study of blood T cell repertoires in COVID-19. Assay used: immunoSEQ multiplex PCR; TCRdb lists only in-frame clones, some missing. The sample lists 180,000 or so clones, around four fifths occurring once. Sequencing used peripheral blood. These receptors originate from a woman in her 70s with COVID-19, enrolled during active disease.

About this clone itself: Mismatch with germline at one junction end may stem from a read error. CDR3 in amino acids: CASSLGQGSHF. In nucleotides, the CDR3 is TGTGCCAGCAGCCTCGGACAGGGAAGTCACTTC. This chain uses TRBV5-6 with TRBJ1-2; 8 bases agree with TRBD1. This CDR3 region has 11 residues. Germline V gene data show CDR1 as SGHDT and CDR2 as YYEEEE.

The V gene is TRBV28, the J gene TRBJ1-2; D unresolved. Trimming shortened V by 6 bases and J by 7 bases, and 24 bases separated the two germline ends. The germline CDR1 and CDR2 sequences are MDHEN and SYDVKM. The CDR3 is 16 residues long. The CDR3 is CASSSMRRPQEGGYTF. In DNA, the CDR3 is TGTGCCAGCAGCTCGATGAGGCGGCCCCAGGAGGGTGGCTACACCTTC.

CDR3: CAWSLTGRKDYTF. DNA for the CDR3: TGTGCCTGGAGTTTGACAGGGAGGAAGGACTACACCTTC. The rearrangement uses TRBV30 and TRBJ1-2; TRBD1 matches 7 bases. This CDR3 comprises 13 residues. Germline V lookup: CDR1 GTSNPN, CDR2 SVGIG (reference sequence). V lost 2 bases and J lost 10; bases outside the gene matches: 10.

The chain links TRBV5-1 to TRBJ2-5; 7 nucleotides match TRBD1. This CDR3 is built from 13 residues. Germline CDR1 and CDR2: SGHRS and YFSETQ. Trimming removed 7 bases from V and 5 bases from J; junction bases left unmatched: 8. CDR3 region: CASGFTGEETQYF. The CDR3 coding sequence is TGCGCCAGCGGGTTTACAGGGGAGGAGACCCAGTACTTC.

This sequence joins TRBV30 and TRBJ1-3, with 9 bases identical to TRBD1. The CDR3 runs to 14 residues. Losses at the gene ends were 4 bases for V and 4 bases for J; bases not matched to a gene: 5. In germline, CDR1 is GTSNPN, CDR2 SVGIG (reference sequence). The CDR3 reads CAWTQGAVGNTIYF. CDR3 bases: TGTGCCTGGACACAGGGGGCGGTCGGAAACACCATATATTTT.

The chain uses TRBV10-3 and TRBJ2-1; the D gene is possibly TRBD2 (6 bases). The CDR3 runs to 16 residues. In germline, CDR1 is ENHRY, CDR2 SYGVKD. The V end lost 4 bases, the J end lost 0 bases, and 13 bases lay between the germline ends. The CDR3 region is CAISGRDGRSYNEQFF. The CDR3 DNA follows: TGTGCCATCAGTGGGCGGGACGGACGCTCCTACAATGAGCAGTTCTTC.